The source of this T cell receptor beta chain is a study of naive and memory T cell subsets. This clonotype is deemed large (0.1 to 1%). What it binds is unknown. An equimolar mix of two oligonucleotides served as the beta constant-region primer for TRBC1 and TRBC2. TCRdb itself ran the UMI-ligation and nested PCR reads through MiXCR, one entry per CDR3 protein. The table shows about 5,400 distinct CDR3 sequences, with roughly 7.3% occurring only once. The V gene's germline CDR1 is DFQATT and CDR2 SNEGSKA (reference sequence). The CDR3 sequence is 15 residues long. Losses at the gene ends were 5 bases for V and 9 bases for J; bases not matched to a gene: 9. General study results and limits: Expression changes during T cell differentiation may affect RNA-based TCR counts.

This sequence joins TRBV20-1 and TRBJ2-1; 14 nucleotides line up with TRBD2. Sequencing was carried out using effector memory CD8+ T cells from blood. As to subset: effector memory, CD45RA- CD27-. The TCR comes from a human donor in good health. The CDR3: CSASSGTSGSSEQFF. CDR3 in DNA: TGCAGTGCTTCCTCCGGGACTAGCGGGAGTAGTGAGCAGTTCTTC.